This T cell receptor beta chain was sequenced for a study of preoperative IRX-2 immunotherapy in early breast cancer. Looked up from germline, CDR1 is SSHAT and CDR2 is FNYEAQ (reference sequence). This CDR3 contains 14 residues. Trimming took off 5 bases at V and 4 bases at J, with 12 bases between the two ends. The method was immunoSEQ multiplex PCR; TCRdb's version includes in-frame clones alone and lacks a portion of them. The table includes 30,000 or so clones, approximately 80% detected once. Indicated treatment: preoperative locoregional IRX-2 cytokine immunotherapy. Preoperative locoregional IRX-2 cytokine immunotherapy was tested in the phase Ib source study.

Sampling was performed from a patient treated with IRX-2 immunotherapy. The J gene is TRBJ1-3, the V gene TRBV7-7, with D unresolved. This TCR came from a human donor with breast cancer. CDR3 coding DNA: TGTGCCAGCAGCACCTTTCAAGGGGGAAACACCATATATTTT. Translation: CASSTFQGGNTIYF.